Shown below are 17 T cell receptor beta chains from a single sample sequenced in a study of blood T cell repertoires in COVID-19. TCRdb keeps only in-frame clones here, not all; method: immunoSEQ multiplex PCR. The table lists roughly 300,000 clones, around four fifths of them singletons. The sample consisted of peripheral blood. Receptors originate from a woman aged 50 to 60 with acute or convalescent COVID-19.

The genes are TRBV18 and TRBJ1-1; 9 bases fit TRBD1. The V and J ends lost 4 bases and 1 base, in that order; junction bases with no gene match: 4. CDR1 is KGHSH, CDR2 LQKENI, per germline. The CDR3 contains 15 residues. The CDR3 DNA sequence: TGTGCCAGCTCACTAGGGGACAGGGCGAACACTGAAGCTTTCTTT. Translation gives CASSLGDRANTEAFF.

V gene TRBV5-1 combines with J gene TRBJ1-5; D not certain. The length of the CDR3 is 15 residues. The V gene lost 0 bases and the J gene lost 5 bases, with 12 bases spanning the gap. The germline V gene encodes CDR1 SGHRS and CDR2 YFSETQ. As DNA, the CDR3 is TGCGCCAGCAGCTTGGATTCCGCTATCCATCAGCCCCAGCATTTT. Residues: CASSLDSAIHQPQHF.

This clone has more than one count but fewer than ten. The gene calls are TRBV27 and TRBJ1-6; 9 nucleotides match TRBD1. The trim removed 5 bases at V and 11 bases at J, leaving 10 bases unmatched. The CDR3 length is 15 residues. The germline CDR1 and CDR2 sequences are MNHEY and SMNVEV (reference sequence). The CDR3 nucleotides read TGTGCCAGCAGTACAGGGGGCGCGGTGGCGACACCCCTCCACTTT. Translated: CASSTGGAVATPLHF.

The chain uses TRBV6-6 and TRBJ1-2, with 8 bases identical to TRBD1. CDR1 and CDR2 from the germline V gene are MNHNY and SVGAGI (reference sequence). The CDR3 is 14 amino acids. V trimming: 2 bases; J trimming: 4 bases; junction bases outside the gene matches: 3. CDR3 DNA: TGTGCCAGCAGTTACCAGGGACAGGTCTATGGCTACACCTTC. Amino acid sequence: CASSYQGQVYGYTF.

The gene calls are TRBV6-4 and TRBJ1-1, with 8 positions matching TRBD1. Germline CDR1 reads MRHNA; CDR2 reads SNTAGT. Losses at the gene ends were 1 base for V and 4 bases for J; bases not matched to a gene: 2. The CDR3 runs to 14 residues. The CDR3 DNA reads TGTGCCAGCAGTGACTTCGACAGGGGCACTGAAGCTTTCTTT. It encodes CASSDFDRGTEAFF.

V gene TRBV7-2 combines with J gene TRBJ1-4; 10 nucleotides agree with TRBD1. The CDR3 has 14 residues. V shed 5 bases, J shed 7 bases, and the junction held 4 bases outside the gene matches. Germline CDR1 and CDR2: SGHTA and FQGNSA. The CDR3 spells CASSGRDRGEKLFF. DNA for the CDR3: TGTGCCAGCAGCGGGCGGGACAGGGGTGAAAAACTGTTTTTT.

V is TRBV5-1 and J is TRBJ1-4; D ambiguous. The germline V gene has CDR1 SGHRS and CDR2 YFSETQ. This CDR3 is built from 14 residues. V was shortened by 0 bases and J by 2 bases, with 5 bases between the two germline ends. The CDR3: CASSLGETNEKLFF. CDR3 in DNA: TGCGCCAGCAGCTTGGGTGAGACTAATGAAAAACTGTTTTTT.

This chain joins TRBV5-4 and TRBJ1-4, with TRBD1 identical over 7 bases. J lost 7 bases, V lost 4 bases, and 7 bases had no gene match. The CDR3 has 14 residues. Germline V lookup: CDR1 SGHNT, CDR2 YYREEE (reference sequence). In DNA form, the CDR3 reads TGTGCCAGCAGCCGAGGGGGCTTCAGTGAAAAACTGTTTTTT. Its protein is CASSRGGFSEKLFF. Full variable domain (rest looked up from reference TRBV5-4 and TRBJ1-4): ETGVTQSPTHLIKTRGQQVTLRCSSQSGHNTVSWYQQALGQGPQFIFQYYREEENGRGNFPPRFSGLQFPNYSSELNVNALELDDSALYLCASSRGGFSEKLFFGSGTQLSVL.

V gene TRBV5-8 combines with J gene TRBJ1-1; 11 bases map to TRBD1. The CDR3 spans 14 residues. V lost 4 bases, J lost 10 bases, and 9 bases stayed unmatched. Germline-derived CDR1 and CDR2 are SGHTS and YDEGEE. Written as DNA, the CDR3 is TGTGCCAGCAGCCCCCGGGACAGGGGGTTTAGAGCTTTCTTT. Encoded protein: CASSPRDRGFRAFF. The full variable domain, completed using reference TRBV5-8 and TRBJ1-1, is EAGVTQSPTHLIKTRGQQATLRCSPISGHTSVYWYQQALGLGLQFLLWYDEGEERNRGNFPPRFSGRQFPNYSSELNVNALELEDSALYLCASSPRDRGFRAFFGQGTRLTVV.

The CDR3, as DNA: TGCGCCAGCAGCTTGAACCCCTTTCGGCGGGAACATGGAGATACGCAGTATTTT. Its translation: CASSLNPFRREHGDTQYF. The genes are TRBV5-1 and TRBJ2-3; D is possibly TRBD2 (6 bases). Trimming left V 1 base short and J 5 bases short, with 23 bases between. Germline CDR1 and CDR2: SGHRS and YFSETQ. CDR3 length: 18 residues.

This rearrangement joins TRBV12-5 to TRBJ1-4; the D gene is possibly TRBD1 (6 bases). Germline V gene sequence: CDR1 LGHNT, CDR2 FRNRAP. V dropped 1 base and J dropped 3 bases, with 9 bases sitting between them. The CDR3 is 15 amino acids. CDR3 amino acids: CASGLDRTANEKLFF. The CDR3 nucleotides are TGTGCTAGTGGTTTGGACAGGACAGCTAATGAAAAACTGTTTTTT.

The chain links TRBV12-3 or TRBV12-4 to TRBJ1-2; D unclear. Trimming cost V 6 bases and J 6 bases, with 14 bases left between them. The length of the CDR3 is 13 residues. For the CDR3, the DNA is TGTGCCAGCAGCACCGGAGGGTTTGATGGCTACACCTTC. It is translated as CASSTGGFDGYTF.

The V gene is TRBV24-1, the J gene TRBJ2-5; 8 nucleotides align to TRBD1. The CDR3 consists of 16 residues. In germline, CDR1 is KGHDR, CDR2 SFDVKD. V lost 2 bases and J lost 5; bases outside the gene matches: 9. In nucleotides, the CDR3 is TGTGCCACCAGTGATTCCCGACAGGGGACCTTGGAGACCCAGTACTTC. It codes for CATSDSRQGTLETQYF.

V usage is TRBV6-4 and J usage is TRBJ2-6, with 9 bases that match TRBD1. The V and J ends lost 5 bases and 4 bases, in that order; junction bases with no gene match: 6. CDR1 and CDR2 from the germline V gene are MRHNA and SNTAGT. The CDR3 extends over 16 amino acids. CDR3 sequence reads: CASSPGQGSGANVLTF. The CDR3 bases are TGTGCCAGCAGTCCAGGACAGGGGAGCGGGGCCAACGTCCTGACTTTC.

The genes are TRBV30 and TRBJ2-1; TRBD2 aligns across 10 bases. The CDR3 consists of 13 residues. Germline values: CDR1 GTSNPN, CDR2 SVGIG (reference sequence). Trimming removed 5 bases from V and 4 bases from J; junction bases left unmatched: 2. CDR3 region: CAWRTSGYNEQFF. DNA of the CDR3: TGTGCCTGGCGGACTAGCGGATACAATGAGCAGTTCTTC. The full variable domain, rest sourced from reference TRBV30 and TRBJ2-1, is SQTIHQWPATLVQPVGSPLSLECTVEGTSNPNLYWYRQAAGRGLQLLFYSVGIGQISSEVPQNLSASRPQDRQFILSSKKLLLSDSGFYLCAWRTSGYNEQFFGPGTRLTVL.

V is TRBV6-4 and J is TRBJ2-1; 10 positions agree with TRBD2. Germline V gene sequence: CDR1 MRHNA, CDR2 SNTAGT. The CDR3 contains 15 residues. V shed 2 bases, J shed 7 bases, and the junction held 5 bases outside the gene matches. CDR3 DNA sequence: TGTGCCAGCAGTGACGGGAGTAGCGGGAGGAATGAGCAGTTCTTC. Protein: CASSDGSSGRNEQFF.

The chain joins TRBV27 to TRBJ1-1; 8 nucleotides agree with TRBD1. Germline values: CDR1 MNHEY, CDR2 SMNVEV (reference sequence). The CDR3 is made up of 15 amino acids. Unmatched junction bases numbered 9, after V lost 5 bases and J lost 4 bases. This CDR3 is CASSPRTGRSTEAFF. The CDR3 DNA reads TGTGCCAGCAGTCCCCGGACAGGGAGGAGCACTGAAGCTTTCTTT.